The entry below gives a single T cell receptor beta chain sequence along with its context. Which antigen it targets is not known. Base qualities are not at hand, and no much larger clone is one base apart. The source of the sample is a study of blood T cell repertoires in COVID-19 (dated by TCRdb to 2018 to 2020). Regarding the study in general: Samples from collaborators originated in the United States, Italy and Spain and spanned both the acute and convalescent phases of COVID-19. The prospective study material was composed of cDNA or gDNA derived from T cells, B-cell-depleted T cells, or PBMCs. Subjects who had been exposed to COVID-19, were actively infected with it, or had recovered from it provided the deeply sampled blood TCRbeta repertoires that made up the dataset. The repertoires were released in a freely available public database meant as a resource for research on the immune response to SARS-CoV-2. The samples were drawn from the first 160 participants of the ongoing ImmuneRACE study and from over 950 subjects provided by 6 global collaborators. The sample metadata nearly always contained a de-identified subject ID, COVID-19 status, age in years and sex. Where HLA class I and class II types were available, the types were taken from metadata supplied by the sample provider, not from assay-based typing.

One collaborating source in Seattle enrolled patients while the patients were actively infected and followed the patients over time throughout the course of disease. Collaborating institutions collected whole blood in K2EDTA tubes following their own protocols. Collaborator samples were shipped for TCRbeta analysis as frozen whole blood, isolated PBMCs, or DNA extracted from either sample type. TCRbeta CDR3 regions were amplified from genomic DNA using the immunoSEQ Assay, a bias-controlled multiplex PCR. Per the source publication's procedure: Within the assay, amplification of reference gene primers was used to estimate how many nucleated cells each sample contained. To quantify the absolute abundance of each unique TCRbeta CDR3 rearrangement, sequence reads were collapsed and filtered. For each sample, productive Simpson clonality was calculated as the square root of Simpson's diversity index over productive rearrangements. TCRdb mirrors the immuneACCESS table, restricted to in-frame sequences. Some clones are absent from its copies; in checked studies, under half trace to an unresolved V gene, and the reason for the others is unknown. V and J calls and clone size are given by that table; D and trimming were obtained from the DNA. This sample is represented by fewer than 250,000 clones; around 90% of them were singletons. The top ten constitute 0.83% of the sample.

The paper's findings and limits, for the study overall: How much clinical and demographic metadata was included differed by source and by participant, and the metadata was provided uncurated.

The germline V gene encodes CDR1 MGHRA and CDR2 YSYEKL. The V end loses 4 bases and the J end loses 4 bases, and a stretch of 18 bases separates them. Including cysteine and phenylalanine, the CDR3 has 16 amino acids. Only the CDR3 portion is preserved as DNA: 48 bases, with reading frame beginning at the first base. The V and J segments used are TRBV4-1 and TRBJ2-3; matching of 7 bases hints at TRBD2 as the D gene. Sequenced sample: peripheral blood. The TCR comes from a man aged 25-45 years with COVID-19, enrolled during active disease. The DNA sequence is TGCGCCAGCAGCCTCGAGCGGACGGGGGGCCCAGATACGCAGTATTTT. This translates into CASSLERTGGPDTQYF.